A selection of T cell receptor beta chains follows, all from one sample in a study of early T cells in non-severe SARS-CoV-2 infection. In TCRdb, the 5' RACE reads were re-called with MiXCR into one record per CDR3 protein. This table has tens of thousands of distinct CDR3 sequences, 13% appearing once. Specimen: whole blood. Every receptor here comes from an adult who was a healthcare worker with PCR-confirmed SARS-CoV-2 infection or an uninfected control (not recorded which). Each CDR3 is given with its conserved first and last residue. Each record gives: D gene, clone size, J gene, V gene, CDR3 DNA, CDR3 protein. The D gene is left open where the match is weak. Clone size is not always given. Where it is, it says once, few, many or a class for expanded clones.

D gene: .
clone size: .
J gene: TRBJ1-1
V gene: TRBV19
CDR3 DNA: TGTGCCAGTAGTATAGTCGAGGGGACTGAAGCTTTCTTT
CDR3 protein: CASSIVEGTEAFF

D gene: TRBD1
clone size: many
J gene: TRBJ2-7
V gene: TRBV2
CDR3 DNA: TGTGCCAGCAGGGTAGGACAGGGGGTCACCTACGAGCAGTACTTC
CDR3 protein: CASRVGQGVTYEQYF

D gene: .
clone size: many
J gene: TRBJ2-5
V gene: TRBV21-1
CDR3 DNA: TGTGCCAGCAGCAAAGTTGGGCCCCGGGAGACCCAGTACTTC
CDR3 protein: CASSKVGPRETQYF

D gene: TRBD2
clone size: few
J gene: TRBJ2-3
V gene: TRBV7-2
CDR3 DNA: TGTGCCAGCAGCTGGCCACTAGCGGGAGACCCAGATACGCAGTATTTT
CDR3 protein: CASSWPLAGDPDTQYF

D gene: .
clone size: few
J gene: TRBJ1-6
V gene: TRBV3-1
CDR3 DNA: TGTGCCAGCAGCCAAGATAGAGGACGAGCACCCCTCCACTTT
CDR3 protein: CASSQDRGRAPLHF

D gene: TRBD1
clone size: many
J gene: TRBJ1-5
V gene: TRBV6-2/TRBV6-3
CDR3 DNA: TGTGCCAGCAGTTACTCGACAGGGAGTCAGCCCCAGCATTTT
CDR3 protein: CASSYSTGSQPQHF

D gene: .
clone size: few
J gene: TRBJ1-2
V gene: TRBV7-2
CDR3 DNA: TGTGCCAGCAGCTTATCTGGGAGGACCTATGGCTACACCTTC
CDR3 protein: CASSLSGRTYGYTF

D gene: .
clone size: .
J gene: TRBJ1-5
V gene: TRBV19
CDR3 DNA: TGTGCCAGTAGTATAATCCTTCGGCGGAGCAATCAGCCCCAGCATTTT
CDR3 protein: CASSIILRRSNQPQHF

D gene: .
clone size: few
J gene: TRBJ1-5
V gene: TRBV12-3/TRBV12-4
CDR3 DNA: TGTGCCAGCAGTTTAAACAGGGCGAGCAATCAGCCCCAGCATTTT
CDR3 protein: CASSLNRASNQPQHF

D gene: .
clone size: .
J gene: TRBJ2-1
V gene: TRBV18
CDR3 DNA: TGTGCCAGCTCATTACTGAGCGCCGCCTACAATGAGCAGTTCTTC
CDR3 protein: CASSLLSAAYNEQFF

D gene: .
clone size: .
J gene: TRBJ2-2
V gene: TRBV27
CDR3 DNA: TGTGCCAGCAGATCCAGGACAGTAACCGGGGAGCTGTTTTTT
CDR3 protein: CASRSRTVTGELFF

D gene: .
clone size: few
J gene: TRBJ2-3
V gene: TRBV5-4
CDR3 DNA: TGTGCCAGCAGCATCGTAAGCGCCTGGGAAGATACGCAGTATTTT
CDR3 protein: CASSIVSAWEDTQYF

D gene: .
clone size: few
J gene: TRBJ2-4
V gene: TRBV14
CDR3 DNA: TGTGCCAGCAGCCAAGCGGGCCTCCTATCCACCAAAAACATTCAGTACTTC
CDR3 protein: CASSQAGLLSTKNIQYF

D gene: .
clone size: many
J gene: TRBJ2-7
V gene: TRBV4-1
CDR3 DNA: TGCGCCAGCAGCCAAGATTTGGGGGGGACAGGCTACGAGCAGTACTTC
CDR3 protein: CASSQDLGGTGYEQYF

D gene: .
clone size: few
J gene: TRBJ2-5
V gene: TRBV28
CDR3 DNA: TGTGCCAGCAGTTCCTCCCCGTCCCAAGAGACCCAGTACTTC
CDR3 protein: CASSSSPSQETQYF

D gene: .
clone size: few
J gene: TRBJ2-1
V gene: TRBV3-1
CDR3 DNA: TGTGCCAGCAGCCAAGATTTCCAGGGGAAGTTCTTC
CDR3 protein: CASSQDFQGKFF

D gene: .
clone size: .
J gene: TRBJ2-3
V gene: TRBV6-5
CDR3 DNA: TGTGCCAGCAGTACTGGGGATATGGCTACGCAGTATTTT
CDR3 protein: CASSTGDMATQYF

D gene: .
clone size: many
J gene: TRBJ2-3
V gene: TRBV7-6
CDR3 DNA: TGTGCCAGCAGTTCAGGGGGGGGCTTTAATGGAGATACGCAGTATTTT
CDR3 protein: CASSSGGGFNGDTQYF

D gene: .
clone size: few
J gene: TRBJ1-6
V gene: TRBV28
CDR3 DNA: TGTGCCAGCAGTCATACCAACAGGGTTATTTTCTCACCCCTCCACTTT
CDR3 protein: CASSHTNRVIFSPLHF

D gene: .
clone size: few
J gene: TRBJ1-4
V gene: TRBV5-1
CDR3 DNA: TGCGCCAGCAGCCCGACAGCACCGAATGAAAAACTGTTTTTT
CDR3 protein: CASSPTAPNEKLFF

D gene: .
clone size: few
J gene: TRBJ2-7
V gene: TRBV27
CDR3 DNA: TGTGCCAGCAGTTTATTGGGGACCTACGAGCAGTACTTC
CDR3 protein: CASSLLGTYEQYF

D gene: TRBD2
clone size: few
J gene: TRBJ2-3
V gene: TRBV10-1
CDR3 DNA: TGCGCCAGCAGCCCGGGACTAGCGGGAGGGCGTAATACGCAGTATTTT
CDR3 protein: CASSPGLAGGRNTQYF

D gene: .
clone size: many
J gene: TRBJ2-6
V gene: TRBV4-2
CDR3 DNA: TGTGCCAGCAGCCAAGATCGGGGCTCTGGGGCCAACGTCCTGACTTTC
CDR3 protein: CASSQDRGSGANVLTF

D gene: .
clone size: few
J gene: TRBJ2-1
V gene: TRBV28
CDR3 DNA: TGTGCCAGCAAAAGTCCTCCGGCTTACAATGAGCAGTTCTTC
CDR3 protein: CASKSPPAYNEQFF

D gene: .
clone size: .
J gene: TRBJ2-7
V gene: TRBV28
CDR3 DNA: TGTGCCAGCAGTTCCCTTGTCAGGGGCGCAGGCTACGAGCAGTACTTC
CDR3 protein: CASSSLVRGAGYEQYF

D gene: .
clone size: many
J gene: TRBJ2-5
V gene: TRBV7-9
CDR3 DNA: TGTGCCAGCAGCTTCATGGGTAAAGAGACCCAGTACTTC
CDR3 protein: CASSFMGKETQYF

D gene: .
clone size: few
J gene: TRBJ2-2
V gene: TRBV7-9
CDR3 DNA: TGTGCCAGCAGCCCATATCGTGGGGGTGTCGACACCGGGGAGCTGTTTTTT
CDR3 protein: CASSPYRGGVDTGELFF

D gene: .
clone size: .
J gene: TRBJ2-7
V gene: TRBV7-2
CDR3 DNA: TGTGCCAGCCACAGACGATCTGGCGAGCAGTACTTC
CDR3 protein: CASHRRSGEQYF

D gene: .
clone size: few
J gene: TRBJ2-1
V gene: TRBV12-3/TRBV12-4
CDR3 DNA: TGTGCCAGCAGTACTCTCAATGAGCAGTTCTTC
CDR3 protein: CASSTLNEQFF

D gene: .
clone size: many
J gene: TRBJ2-1
V gene: TRBV20-1
CDR3 DNA: TGCAGTGCTAGGGAATTACTAGCCGGTGGGTACGATGAGCAGTTCTTC
CDR3 protein: CSARELLAGGYDEQFF

D gene: .
clone size: many
J gene: TRBJ2-7
V gene: TRBV5-5
CDR3 DNA: TGTGCCAGCAGCCTGACCGCCGAGCAGTACTTC
CDR3 protein: CASSLTAEQYF

D gene: .
clone size: many
J gene: TRBJ2-3
V gene: TRBV7-2
CDR3 DNA: TGTGCCAGCAGCTTAAGGGATACGCAGTATTTT
CDR3 protein: CASSLRDTQYF

D gene: TRBD2
clone size: few
J gene: TRBJ2-4
V gene: TRBV5-1
CDR3 DNA: TGCGCCAGCAGCCCTGTCGGGGGGGCCAAAAACATTCAGTACTTC
CDR3 protein: CASSPVGGAKNIQYF

D gene: .
clone size: .
J gene: TRBJ2-5
V gene: TRBV3-1
CDR3 DNA: TGTGCCAGCAGCCAAACCAGGACAGACCGGGAGACCCAGTACTTC
CDR3 protein: CASSQTRTDRETQYF

D gene: .
clone size: many
J gene: TRBJ1-2
V gene: TRBV7-9
CDR3 DNA: TGTGCCAGCAGTCAGGAGGGATACGGCTACACCTTC
CDR3 protein: CASSQEGYGYTF

D gene: .
clone size: .
J gene: TRBJ2-3
V gene: TRBV9
CDR3 DNA: TGTGCCAGCAGCGGCCGGACCCCCGCCCATACGCAGTATTTT
CDR3 protein: CASSGRTPAHTQYF

D gene: TRBD1
clone size: few
J gene: TRBJ2-1
V gene: TRBV4-3
CDR3 DNA: TGCGCCAGCAGCCAAGTATGGACAGGGGGAGGTGAGCAGTTCTTC
CDR3 protein: CASSQVWTGGGEQFF

D gene: .
clone size: many
J gene: TRBJ2-1
V gene: TRBV6-2/TRBV6-3
CDR3 DNA: TGTGCCAGCACTGAGGGAGTATCCCACAATGAGCAGTTCTTC
CDR3 protein: CASTEGVSHNEQFF

D gene: .
clone size: few
J gene: TRBJ2-5
V gene: TRBV29-1
CDR3 DNA: TGCAGCGTTGATCGAGCCGGGGTGGGCGAGACCCAGTACTTC
CDR3 protein: CSVDRAGVGETQYF